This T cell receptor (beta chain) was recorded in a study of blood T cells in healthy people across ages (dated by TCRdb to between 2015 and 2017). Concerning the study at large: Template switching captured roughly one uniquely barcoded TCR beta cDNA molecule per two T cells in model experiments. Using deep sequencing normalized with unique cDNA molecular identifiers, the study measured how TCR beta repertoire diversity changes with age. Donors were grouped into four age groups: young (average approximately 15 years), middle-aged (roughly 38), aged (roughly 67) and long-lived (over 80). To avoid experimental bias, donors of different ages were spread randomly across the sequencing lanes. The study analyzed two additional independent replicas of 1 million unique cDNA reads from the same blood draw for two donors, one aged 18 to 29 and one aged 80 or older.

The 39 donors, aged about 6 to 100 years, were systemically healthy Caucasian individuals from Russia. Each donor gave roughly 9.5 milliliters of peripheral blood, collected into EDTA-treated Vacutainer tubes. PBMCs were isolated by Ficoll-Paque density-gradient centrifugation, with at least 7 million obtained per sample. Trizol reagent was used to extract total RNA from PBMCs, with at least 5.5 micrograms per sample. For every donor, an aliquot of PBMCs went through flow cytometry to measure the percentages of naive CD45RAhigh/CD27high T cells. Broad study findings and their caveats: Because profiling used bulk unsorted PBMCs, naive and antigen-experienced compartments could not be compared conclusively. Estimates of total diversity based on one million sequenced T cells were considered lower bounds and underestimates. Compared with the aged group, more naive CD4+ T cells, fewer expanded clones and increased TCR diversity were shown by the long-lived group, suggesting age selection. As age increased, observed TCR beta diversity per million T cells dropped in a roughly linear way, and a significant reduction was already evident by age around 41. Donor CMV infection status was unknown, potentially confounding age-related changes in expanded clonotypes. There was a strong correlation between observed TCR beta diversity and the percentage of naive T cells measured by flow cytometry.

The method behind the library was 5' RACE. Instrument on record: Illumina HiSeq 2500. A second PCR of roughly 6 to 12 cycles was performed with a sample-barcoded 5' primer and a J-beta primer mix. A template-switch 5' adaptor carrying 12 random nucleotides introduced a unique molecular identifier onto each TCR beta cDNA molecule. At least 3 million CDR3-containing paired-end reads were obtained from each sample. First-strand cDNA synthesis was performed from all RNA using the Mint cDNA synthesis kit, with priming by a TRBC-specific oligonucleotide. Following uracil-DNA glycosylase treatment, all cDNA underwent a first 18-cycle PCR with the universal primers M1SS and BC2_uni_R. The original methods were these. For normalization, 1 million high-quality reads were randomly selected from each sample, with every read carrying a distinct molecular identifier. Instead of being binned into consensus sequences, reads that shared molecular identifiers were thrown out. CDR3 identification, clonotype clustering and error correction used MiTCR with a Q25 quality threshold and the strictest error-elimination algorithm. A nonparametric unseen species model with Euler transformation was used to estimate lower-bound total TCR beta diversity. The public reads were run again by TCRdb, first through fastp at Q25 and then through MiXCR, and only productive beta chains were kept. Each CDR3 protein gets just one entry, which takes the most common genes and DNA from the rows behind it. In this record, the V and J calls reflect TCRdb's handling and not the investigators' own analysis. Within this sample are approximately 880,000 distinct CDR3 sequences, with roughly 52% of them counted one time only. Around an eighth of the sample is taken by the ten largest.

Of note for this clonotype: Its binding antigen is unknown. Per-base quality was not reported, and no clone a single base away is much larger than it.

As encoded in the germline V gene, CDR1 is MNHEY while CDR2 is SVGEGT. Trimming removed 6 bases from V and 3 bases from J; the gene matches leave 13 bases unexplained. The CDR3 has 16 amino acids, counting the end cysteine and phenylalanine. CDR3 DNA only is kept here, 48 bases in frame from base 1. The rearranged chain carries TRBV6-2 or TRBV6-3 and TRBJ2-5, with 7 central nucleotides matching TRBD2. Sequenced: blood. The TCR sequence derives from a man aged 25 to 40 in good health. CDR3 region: CASSRPPGLLKETQYF. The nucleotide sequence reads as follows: TGTGCCAGCAGCCGCCCCCCGGGACTACTTAAAGAGACCCAGTACTTC.